The 11 T cell receptor beta chains reported below all come from one sample, sequenced in a study of T-cell memory formation after mild COVID-19. Each CDR3 protein is one row after TCRdb ran MiXCR on the 5' RACE reads. In the table there are about 600,000 distinct CDR3 sequences, about a fifth of which are singletons. Material: PBMCs or a T cell subset sorted from them (not recorded which). These receptor sequences come from an adult woman who had mild COVID-19 (a few samples of this study predate the infection). Cell type and time point are not known.

In this sample, this clonotype turned up a few times. The V and J genes are TRBV7-3 and TRBJ2-1; 12 bases are shared with TRBD2. There are 17 residues in the CDR3. The ends lost 4 bases at V and 5 bases at J; junction bases unmatched: 9. Germline CDR1 SGHTA, CDR2 FQGTGA. CDR3 region: CASSSQGLAGKHNEQFF. The CDR3 nucleotides read TGTGCCAGCAGCTCTCAAGGACTAGCGGGGAAACACAATGAGCAGTTCTTC.

The rearrangement uses TRBV19 and TRBJ1-5; D gene ambiguous. V was cut by 1 base and J by 1 base, with 5 bases left in between. Germline V CDR1 and CDR2: LNHDA, SQIVND (reference sequence). The CDR3 contains 14 residues. CDR3: CASSIVLSNQPQHF. CDR3 DNA: TGTGCCAGTAGTATAGTGCTGAGCAATCAGCCCCAGCATTTT.

This chain connects TRBV7-9 to TRBJ2-1, with 8 nucleotides matching TRBD2. Trimming took 3 bases from V and 9 from J; bases not matched to a gene: 4. Germline loops: CDR1 SEHNR, CDR2 FQNEAQ (reference sequence). The CDR3 contains 13 residues. As DNA, the CDR3 is TGTGCCAGCAGCTTTTCGGGAGGGGTTGAGCAGTTCTTC. It is translated as CASSFSGGVEQFF.

This clonotype appeared a few times. The chain uses TRBV5-1 and TRBJ2-5; TRBD1 matches at 7 bases. The V segment lost 3 bases and the J segment 2 bases; nucleotides outside the gene matches: 10. This CDR3 has 16 amino acids. Germline V gene sequence: CDR1 SGHRS, CDR2 YFSETQ. The CDR3 protein is CASSSPTGTYQETQYF. The CDR3 region has the DNA TGCGCCAGCAGCTCGCCGACAGGGACCTATCAAGAGACCCAGTACTTC.

This clonotype was seen repeatedly, ten times or more. This rearrangement joins TRBV29-1 to TRBJ2-4, with D tentatively TRBD2 (5 bases). The CDR3 extends over 17 amino acids. Trimming cost V 3 bases and J 1 base, with 19 bases left between them. Germline V gene sequence: CDR1 SQVTM, CDR2 ANQGSEA. The DNA of the CDR3 is TGCAGCGTTGAGGCTAGCACCCGATCCGGGGCCAAAAACATTCAGTACTTC. It codes for CSVEASTRSGAKNIQYF.

The V and J genes are TRBV6-6 and TRBJ1-3; perhaps TRBD1 as D (5 bases). Germline assignment: CDR1 MNHNY and CDR2 SVGAGI (reference sequence). V gave up 6 bases and J gave up 2 bases, with 14 bases separating them. The CDR3 contains 15 residues. CDR3 DNA: TGTGCCAGCAGCAACACGGCAGGGACTGGAAACACCATATATTTT. This encodes CASSNTAGTGNTIYF.

This clonotype has only a few counts. The chain couples TRBV12-3 or TRBV12-4 to TRBJ2-3; D unclear. Trimming took off 5 bases at V and 4 bases at J, with 4 bases between the two ends. The CDR3 contains 11 residues. The CDR3 nucleotides are TGTGCCAGCAGTGGGCCAGATACGCAGTATTTT. This translates into CASSGPDTQYF.

This clonotype was seen a handful of times. The chain uses TRBV4-1 and TRBJ2-1; no reliable D call. The ends were cut back, 0 bases at V and 16 bases at J, with 16 bases in the middle. The CDR3 consists of 13 residues. CDR1 is MGHRA, CDR2 YSYEKL, per germline. In nucleotides, the CDR3 is TGCGCCAGCAGCCAAGACACACTCCAACCACGATTCTTC. Protein sequence: CASSQDTLQPRFF.

The J gene is TRBJ2-1, the V gene TRBV6-2 or TRBV6-3; 14 positions match TRBD2. The germline V gene encodes CDR1 MNHEY and CDR2 SVGEGT. Trimming removed 7 bases from V and 9 bases from J; junction bases left unmatched: 8. This CDR3 region has 15 residues. CDR3 DNA sequence: TGTGCCAGCACGACTAGCGGGAGGGCCCTCGGTGAGCAGTTCTTC. Translating it yields CASTTSGRALGEQFF.

This clonotype was seen ten or more times. This sequence joins TRBV7-9 and TRBJ1-6, with 8 nucleotides matching TRBD1. This CDR3 region has 17 residues. The germline V gene has CDR1 SEHNR and CDR2 FQNEAQ (reference sequence). V shed 1 base and J 0 bases; nucleotides not matched to a gene: 2. The CDR3 sequence is CASSLGQGSSYNSPLHF. The CDR3 bases are TGTGCCAGCAGCTTAGGACAGGGGAGCTCCTATAATTCACCCCTCCACTTT.

This clonotype showed up just a few times. The chain employs TRBV11-3 and TRBJ2-5; D gene ambiguous. CDR1 is SGHNT and CDR2 is YENEEA in the germline V gene. Trimming pared 4 bases from V and 5 bases from J, leaving 5 bases between. CDR3 length: 11 amino acids. The CDR3 DNA reads as TGTGCCAGCAGCTCGATGGAGACCCAGTACTTC. It is translated as CASSSMETQYF.